A selection of T cell receptor beta chains follows, all from one sample in a study of cytomegalovirus exposure and HLA in healthy donors. Libraries were prepared by immunoSEQ multiplex PCR; TCRdb keeps only in-frame clonotypes and omits some of them. The sample has roughly 180,000 clones, roughly 86% seen once. The sequencing sample was made of PBMCs. The receptor set was obtained from a girl aged 5-17 years in good health and CMV-seropositive. The CDR3 runs from the conserved cysteine through the conserved F or W. A D gene is named only where the DNA matches it firmly. Some rows have no size entry. The others give once, few or many, or a class for an expanded clone.

14	TRBV6-5	TRBD1	TRBJ1-2	NA	CASRKGQGIYGYTF	TGTGCCAGCAGGAAAGGACAGGGAATTTATGGCTACACCTTC
13	TRBV6-5	NA	TRBJ1-1	NA	CASSYSGGTEAFF	TGTGCCAGCAGTTACTCCGGGGGCACTGAAGCTTTCTTT
14	TRBV7-6	TRBD1	TRBJ1-4	NA	CASSSGQANEKLFF	TGTGCCAGCAGCTCGGGACAGGCTAATGAAAAACTGTTTTTT
15	TRBV19	TRBD2	TRBJ2-3	few	CASSPTSGGFDTQYF	TGTGCCAGTAGTCCCACTAGCGGGGGGTTCGATACGCAGTATTTT
16	TRBV18	NA	TRBJ2-2	NA	CASSPRLAENTGELFF	TGTGCCAGCTCACCTCGCTTGGCCGAGAACACCGGGGAGCTGTTTTTT
16	TRBV9	TRBD1	TRBJ2-7	few	CASSVDGDRVPYEQYF	TGTGCCAGCAGCGTAGATGGGGACAGGGTTCCCTACGAGCAGTACTTC
13	TRBV18	NA	TRBJ1-1	NA	CASSPASEAEAFF	TGTGCCAGCTCACCGGCATCAGAGGCCGAAGCTTTCTTT
14	TRBV2	TRBD1	TRBJ1-5	NA	CASSRQGGNQPQHF	TGTGCCAGCAGTCGACAGGGGGGCAATCAGCCCCAGCATTTT
13	TRBV7-3	NA	TRBJ1-1	NA	CASSINGNTEAFF	TGTGCCAGCAGCATTAACGGGAACACTGAAGCTTTCTTT
13	TRBV7-9	TRBD1	TRBJ1-2	once	CASSSGQGYGYTF	TGTGCCAGCAGCTCGGGACAGGGATATGGCTACACCTTC
17	TRBV4-1	NA	TRBJ1-2	NA	CASSQTAGGGVNYGYTF	TGCGCCAGCAGCCAAACAGCAGGAGGCGGGGTAAACTATGGCTACACCTTC
15	TRBV19	TRBD1	TRBJ2-7	NA	CASSPRDSGPYEQYF	TGTGCCAGTAGTCCCAGGGACAGTGGGCCCTACGAGCAGTACTTC
17	TRBV13	TRBD2	TRBJ2-3	NA	CASSLPGLAGKTDTQYF	TGTGCCAGCAGCCTCCCGGGACTAGCGGGGAAAACAGATACGCAGTATTTT
14	TRBV6-6	TRBD1	TRBJ2-7	once	CASRYPGQGYEQYF	TGTGCCAGCAGATATCCGGGACAGGGCTACGAGCAGTACTTC
17	TRBV4-1	TRBD1	TRBJ1-1	NA	CASSQVITGTAYTEAFF	TGCGCCAGCAGCCAAGTTATTACCGGGACAGCATACACTGAAGCTTTCTTT
12	TRBV11-2	TRBD1	TRBJ2-7	NA	CASSSTGYEQYF	TGTGCCAGCAGTTCGACAGGGTACGAGCAGTACTTC
15	TRBV15	NA	TRBJ2-7	NA	CATSGGGTASYEQYF	TGTGCCACCAGCGGAGGGGGGACAGCGTCCTACGAGCAGTACTTC